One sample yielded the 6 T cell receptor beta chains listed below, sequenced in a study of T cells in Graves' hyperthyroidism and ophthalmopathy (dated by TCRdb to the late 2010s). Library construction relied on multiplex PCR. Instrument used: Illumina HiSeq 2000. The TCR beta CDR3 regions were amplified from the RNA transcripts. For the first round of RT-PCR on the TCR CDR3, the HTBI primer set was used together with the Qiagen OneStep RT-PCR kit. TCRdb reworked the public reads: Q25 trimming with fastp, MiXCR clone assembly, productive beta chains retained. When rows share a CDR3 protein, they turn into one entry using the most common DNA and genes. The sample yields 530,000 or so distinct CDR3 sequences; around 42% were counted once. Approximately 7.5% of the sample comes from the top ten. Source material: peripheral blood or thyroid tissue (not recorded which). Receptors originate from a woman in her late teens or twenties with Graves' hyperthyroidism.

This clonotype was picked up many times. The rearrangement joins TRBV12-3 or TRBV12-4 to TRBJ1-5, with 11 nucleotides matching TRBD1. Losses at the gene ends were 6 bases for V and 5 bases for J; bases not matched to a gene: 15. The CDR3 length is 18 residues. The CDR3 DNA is TGTGCCAGCAGCCCAGGGGGACAGGGGGGCGGTCGCGATCAGCCCCAGCATTTT. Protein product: CASSPGGQGGGRDQPQHF.

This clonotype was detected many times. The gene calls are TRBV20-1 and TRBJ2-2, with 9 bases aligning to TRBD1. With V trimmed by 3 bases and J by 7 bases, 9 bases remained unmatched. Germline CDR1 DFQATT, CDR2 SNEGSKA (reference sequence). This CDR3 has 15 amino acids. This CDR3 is CSASTGTGYSGELFF. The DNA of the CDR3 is TGCAGTGCTAGTACCGGGACAGGGTATAGCGGGGAGCTGTTTTTT.

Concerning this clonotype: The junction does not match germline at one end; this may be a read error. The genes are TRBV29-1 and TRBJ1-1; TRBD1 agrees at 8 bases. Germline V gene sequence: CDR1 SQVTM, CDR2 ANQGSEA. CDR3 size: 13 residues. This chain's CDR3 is CSVHGQGGSEAFF. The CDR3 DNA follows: TGCAGCGTTCACGGACAGGGCGGGAGTGAAGCCTTCTTT.

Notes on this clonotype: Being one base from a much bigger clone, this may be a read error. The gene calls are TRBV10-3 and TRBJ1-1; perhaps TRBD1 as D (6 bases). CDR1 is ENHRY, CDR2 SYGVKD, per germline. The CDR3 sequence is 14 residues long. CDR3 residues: CANSLDRFGSEAFF. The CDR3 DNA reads TGTGCCAACAGTTTAGACAGGTTTGGCTCTGAAGCTTTCTTT.

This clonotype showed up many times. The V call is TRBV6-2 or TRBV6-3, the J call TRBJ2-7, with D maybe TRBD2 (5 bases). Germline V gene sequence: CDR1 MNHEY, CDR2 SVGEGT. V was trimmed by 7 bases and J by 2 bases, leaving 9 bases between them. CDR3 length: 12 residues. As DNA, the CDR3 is TGTGCCAGCAAAGAAGCGGCCTACGAGCAGTACTTC. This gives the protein CASKEAAYEQYF.

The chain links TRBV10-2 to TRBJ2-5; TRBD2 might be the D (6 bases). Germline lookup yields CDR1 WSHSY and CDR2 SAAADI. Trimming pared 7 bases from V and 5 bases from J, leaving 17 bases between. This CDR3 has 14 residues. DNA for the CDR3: TGCGCCAGCAATCCCGGGAGAGTGGGGGAGACCCAGTACTTC. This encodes CASNPGRVGETQYF.